This T cell receptor (beta chain) derives from a study of blood T cells in healthy people across ages. Through a sample-barcoded 5' primer and a J-beta primer mix, a second PCR was run for roughly 7 to 11 cycles. Researchers report that each sample yielded at least 2.5 million CDR3-containing paired-end reads. MiXCR was run by TCRdb on the 5' RACE reads, yielding one entry per CDR3 protein. This sample has some 1.1 million distinct CDR3 sequences, with more than 30% found just once. General study findings and limits: In long-lived donors, naive CD4+ cell counts and diversity exceeded those of aged donors.

The CDR3 is 15 amino acids. Trimming shortened V by 0 bases and J by 4 bases, and 10 bases separated the two germline ends. Germline CDR1 is LNHNV and CDR2 is YYDKDF (reference sequence). About this clonotype itself: Its antigen is undetermined.

The clonotype comes from a man between 18 and 29 years old in good health. The rearrangement uses TRBV15 and TRBJ1-5; D call uncertain. Sample: blood. This CDR3 is CATSRDRGRNQPQHF. CDR3 nucleotides: TGTGCCACCAGCAGAGATCGTGGCCGGAATCAGCCCCAGCATTTT.